A single sample gave rise to the 29 T cell receptor beta chains below, sequenced in a study of Tregs in tolerant kidney transplant recipients. Repertoires were generated with immunoSEQ multiplex PCR, while TCRdb's copy carries only in-frame clones and drops some. The sample table sets out about 31,000 clones. Mixed chimerism was transient after nonmyeloablative marrow transplants from related graft donors. Source: CD4+ T cells from blood (PBMCs), taken 24 months after the transplant. These receptor sequences come from a human patient who received a combined kidney and bone marrow transplant. Part of the T cell pool may stem from the graft donor.

As to this clone: The observed sequence ends 3 residues before the CDR3 terminus, with the missing tail filled in from the germline J gene. The chain recombines TRBV5-1 with TRBJ2-7; D may be TRBD2 (6 bases). V gave up 3 bases and J gave up 3 bases, with 16 bases separating them. This CDR3 comprises 15 residues. Germline CDR1 is SGHRS and CDR2 is YFSETQ. The CDR3 here is CASSYTLGGVYEQYF. CDR3 bases read: TGCGCCAGCAGCTACACGCTCGGGGGAGTCTACGAG.

About this clone itself: The sequenced fragment ends 3 residues before the CDR3 boundary, so the rest is inferred from the germline J gene. The chain employs TRBV5-1 and TRBJ2-5, with TRBD2 identical over 11 bases. J was trimmed by 2 bases and V by 1 base; bases with no gene match: 16. The CDR3 runs 20 residues. In germline, CDR1 is SGHRS, CDR2 YFSETQ. The CDR3 loop reads CASSLSLAGGLGQAQETQYF. CDR3 bases read: TGCGCCAGCAGCTTGTCCCTAGCGGGAGGATTGGGGCAAGCGCAAGAGACC. Supplemented by reference TRBV5-1 and TRBJ2-5, the full variable domain reads KAGVTQTPRYLIKTRGQQVTLSCSPISGHRSVSWYQQTPGQGLQFLFEYFSETQRNKGNFPGRFSGRQFSNSRSEMNVSTLELGDSALYLCASSLSLAGGLGQAQETQYFGPGTRLLVL.

A word on this clone: From the germline J gene comes the end of the CDR3, since the read stops 3 residues before it. The chain carries TRBV5-8 and TRBJ2-3; D is unclear. Germline loops: CDR1 SGHTS, CDR2 YDEGEE. V shed 1 base and J shed 1 base, with 4 bases lying between them. CDR3 size: 13 residues. Partial CDR3 DNA: TGTGCCAGCAGCTTGCGCGGCACAGATACG. This encodes CASSLRGTDT. The whole CDR3 sequence is CASSLRGTDTQYF.

CDR3 amino acids: CASSSGQSAYEQYF. The CDR3 bases that were read are TGCGCCAGCAGCTCCGGACAGTCAGCCTACGAG. The chain uses TRBV5-1 and TRBJ2-7; D possibly corresponds to TRBD1 (6 bases). The observed sequence ends 3 residues before the CDR3 terminus, with the missing tail filled in from the germline J gene. V was shortened by 3 bases and J by 2 bases, with 12 bases between the two germline ends. The CDR3 is 14 amino acids. Germline lookup yields CDR1 SGHRS and CDR2 YFSETQ.

Concerning this clone itself: The read terminates 3 residues ahead of where the CDR3 ends, so the germline J gene completes it. This chain links TRBV30 with TRBJ1-5, with TRBD1 matching 8 bases. The CDR3 contains 13 residues. The germline CDR1 and CDR2 sequences are GTSNPN and SVGIG (reference sequence). Trimming took 4 bases from V and 4 from J; bases not matched to a gene: 3. The CDR3 DNA, read in part, is TGTGCCTGGAACAGGGGGACAAATCAGCCC. Its protein is CAWNRGTNQP. The entire CDR3 sequence reads CAWNRGTNQPQHF. The full variable domain, with the rest looked up from reference TRBV30 and TRBJ1-5, is SQTIHQWPATLVQPVGSPLSLECTVEGTSNPNLYWYRQAAGRGLQLLFYSVGIGQISSEVPQNLSASRPQDRQFILSSKKLLLSDSGFYLCAWNRGTNQPQHFGDGTRLSIL.

CDR3 DNA (partial): TGTGCCAGCTCCCAGACTAGCGGGAGAGGAGAGACC. Translated: CASSQTSGRGET. The full CDR3 protein reads CASSQTSGRGETQYF. The V call is TRBV18, the J call TRBJ2-5, with 12 positions matching TRBD2. From the germline J gene comes the end of the CDR3, since the read stops 3 residues before it. Trimming at V came to 6 bases and at J to 4 bases, leaving 6 bases not matched to a gene. Germline-derived CDR1 and CDR2 are KGHSH and LQKENI. This CDR3 spans 15 amino acids.

With regard to this clone: Coverage ceases 3 residues before the CDR3 finishes, and the germline J gene fills in the end. The chain recombines TRBV7-9 with TRBJ1-1; perhaps TRBD1 as D (5 bases). With 2 bases removed from V and 1 base from J, the gap between germline ends came to 8 bases. Germline V lookup: CDR1 SEHNR, CDR2 FQNEAQ (reference sequence). This CDR3 has 14 residues. CDR3 DNA (partial): TGTGCCAGCAGCTTAACCGGGGGGAACACTGAA. This gives the protein CASSLTGGNTE. Given in full, the CDR3 is CASSLTGGNTEAFF.

As regards this clone: The read halts 3 residues ahead of the CDR3 end, with the missing end drawn from the germline J gene. The chain combines TRBV5-1 with TRBJ1-2, with TRBD1 as a possible D gene (6 bases). This CDR3 has 15 residues. Germline CDR1 SGHRS, CDR2 YFSETQ. The V end was cut by 4 bases, the J end by 2 bases, with 15 bases between. The CDR3 DNA, read in part, is TGCGCCAGCAGCCCGGACGACAGGAGAAACTATGGC. Its translation: CASSPDDRRNYG. The CDR3, in full, reads CASSPDDRRNYGYTF.

As to this clone: The CDR3 is cut off 3 residues early in the read; its end comes from the germline J gene. The rearrangement uses TRBV20-1 and TRBJ2-3, with D unresolved. V was shortened by 1 base and J by 0 bases, with 17 bases between the two germline ends. The CDR3 runs to 17 residues. Germline V gives CDR1 DFQATT, CDR2 SNEGSKA (reference sequence). This CDR3 reads CSARVGSPRPSTDTQYF. The CDR3 DNA, read in part, is TGCAGTGCTAGAGTAGGGTCTCCCCGACCTAGCACAGATACG.

About this clone: The read is 3 residues too short to cover the CDR3 end, so that end is filled in from the germline J gene. This sequence joins TRBV7-2 and TRBJ1-6; no clear D. In germline, CDR1 is SGHTA, CDR2 FQGNSA. Trimming pared 5 bases from V and 9 bases from J, leaving 11 bases between. The length of the CDR3 is 13 residues. Partial CDR3 DNA: TGTGCCAGCAGCCAAAACAACGTTTCACCC. Its protein is CASSQNNVSP. The entire CDR3 sequence reads CASSQNNVSPLHF.

Points on this clone: Germline is not matched at one junction end, which may reflect a read error. With the read ending 3 residues before the CDR3 end, the germline J gene is used to fill in that end. The chain is built from TRBV20-1 and TRBJ2-5; possibly TRBD1 for D (6 bases). Germline CDR1 reads DFQATT; CDR2 reads SNEGSKA (reference sequence). This CDR3 comprises 13 residues. The covered CDR3 bases are TGCAGTGCGAGAGGGACACCTCAAGAGACC. Its translation: CSARGTPQET. The CDR3, in full, reads CSARGTPQETQYF.

Details on this clone: The read ends 3 residues shy of where the CDR3 ends; the end is completed using the germline J gene. The gene calls are TRBV19 and TRBJ2-4, with 7 bases lining up with TRBD1. The CDR3 runs 16 residues. Germline CDR1 reads LNHDA; CDR2 reads SQIVND (reference sequence). Losses at the gene ends were 5 bases for V and 0 bases for J; bases not matched to a gene: 7. This CDR3 reads CASSADREIAKNIQYF. The sequenced part of the CDR3 DNA is TGTGCCAGTAGTGCCGACAGGGAAATAGCCAAAAACATT.

About this clone itself: The CDR3 end lies 3 residues beyond the end of the read and is filled in from the germline J gene. The V and J genes are TRBV5-1 and TRBJ1-1; a weak D match, TRBD1 (5 bases). CDR3 length equals 14 residues. V was cut by 3 bases and J by 1 base, with 10 bases left in between. CDR1 is SGHRS and CDR2 is YFSETQ in the germline V gene. The CDR3: CASSSGLQNTEAFF. The sequenced CDR3 bases are TGCGCCAGCAGCTCGGGACTGCAGAACACTGAA. Full variable domain (missing parts from reference TRBV5-1 and TRBJ1-1): KAGVTQTPRYLIKTRGQQVTLSCSPISGHRSVSWYQQTPGQGLQFLFEYFSETQRNKGNFPGRFSGRQFSNSRSEMNVSTLELGDSALYLCASSSGLQNTEAFFGQGTRLTVV.

Notes on this clone: The missing CDR3 end, 3 residues past where the read stops, is filled in from the germline J gene. V gene TRBV7-2 combines with J gene TRBJ2-1, with D possibly TRBD1 on 6 matching bases. V was cut by 4 bases and J by 4 bases, with 8 bases left in between. Germline CDR1 reads SGHTA; CDR2 reads FQGNSA. The CDR3 extends over 13 amino acids. Incomplete CDR3 DNA: TGTGCCAGCAGCTCTGGACAGTACAATGAG. It yields the protein CASSSGQYNE. The entire CDR3 is CASSSGQYNEQFF.

A note on this clone: Read coverage stops 3 residues before the CDR3 terminus; the germline J gene supplies the remainder. This sequence joins TRBV29-1 and TRBJ2-1, with 7 bases lining up with TRBD2. The CDR3 is made up of 15 amino acids. V gave up 2 bases and J gave up 2 bases; unmatched junction bases: 6. CDR1 and CDR2 from the germline V gene are SQVTM and ANQGSEA. CDR3: CSVELGGRPYNEQFF. Partial CDR3 DNA: TGCAGCGTTGAATTGGGCGGGAGACCCTACAATGAG.

Details on this clone: The DNA ends 3 residues before the CDR3 does, and the rest of the CDR3 is filled in from the germline J gene. The chain couples TRBV9 to TRBJ2-5; 7 bases map to TRBD2. This CDR3 region has 15 residues. The junction had 3 bases not matched to a gene; V was cut back by 0 bases and J by 1 base. Germline V gene data show CDR1 as SGDLS and CDR2 as YYNGEE. The CDR3 bases that were read are TGTGCCAGCAGCGTAGGACTAGCCAGCCAAGAGACC. The encoded protein is CASSVGLASQET. In full, the CDR3 is CASSVGLASQETQYF.

CDR3 residues: CASSQRFGLAGGSSYNEQFF. CDR3 DNA, as far as it was read: TGTGCCAGCAGCCAAAGGTTCGGACTAGCGGGAGGGAGCTCCTACAATGAG. The chain employs TRBV14 and TRBJ2-1; the match to TRBD2 covers 15 bases. The read finishes 3 residues shy of the CDR3 end, and the germline J gene is used to complete it. Germline V lookup: CDR1 SGHDN, CDR2 FVKESK. Trimming removed 2 bases from V and 0 bases from J; junction bases left unmatched: 8. The CDR3 spans 20 residues.

A note on this clone: The CDR3 end lies 3 residues beyond the end of the read and is filled in from the germline J gene. The V gene is TRBV11-2, the J gene TRBJ2-1, with 7 bases matching TRBD2. The germline V gene has CDR1 SGHAT and CDR2 FQNNGV. This CDR3 contains 13 residues. V lost 3 bases and J lost 5; bases outside the gene matches: 1. The covered CDR3 bases are TGTGCCAGCAGCTTGGGACTAAACAATGAG. It yields the protein CASSLGLNNE. The CDR3 as a whole reads CASSLGLNNEQFF.

As regards this clone: Sequencing ends 3 residues short of the CDR3 end; the germline J gene provides the rest. The gene calls are TRBV2 and TRBJ2-3; TRBD2 matches 8 bases. The length of the CDR3 is 16 residues. Germline-derived CDR1 and CDR2 are SNHLY and FYNNEI. The V and J ends lost 8 bases and 3 bases, in that order; junction bases with no gene match: 13. The sequenced CDR3 bases are TGTGCCAGCCCGAGGAGCGGGAGTTTTAGAACAGATACG. It codes for CASPRSGSFRTDT. The full CDR3 sequence reads CASPRSGSFRTDTQYF.

As regards this clone: The missing CDR3 end, 3 residues past where the read stops, is filled in from the germline J gene. The rearrangement joins TRBV6-2 or TRBV6-3 to TRBJ1-1, with D possibly being TRBD1 (5 bases). The CDR3 loop spans 15 amino acids. V lost 6 bases, J lost 0 bases, and 14 bases lay in between. CDR1 and CDR2 (germline): MNHEY, SVGEGT. The CDR3 bases that were read are TGTGCCAGCAGCAACCCGGCAGGGATGAACACTGAA. Its translation: CASSNPAGMNTE. The complete CDR3 reads CASSNPAGMNTEAFF.

On this clone: The CDR3 is cut off 3 residues early in the read; its end comes from the germline J gene. V and J are TRBV14 and TRBJ2-7; possibly TRBD2 for D (5 bases). CDR3 length equals 12 residues. V lost 2 bases and J 4 bases, leaving 6 bases between the germline ends. Per germline, CDR1 SGHDN and CDR2 FVKESK. CDR3: CASSQRGYEQYF. The part of the CDR3 DNA that was read is TGTGCCAGCAGCCAACGCGGGTACGAG.

Comments on this clone: The read terminates 3 residues ahead of where the CDR3 ends, so the germline J gene completes it. The chain is built from TRBV30 and TRBJ2-2, with 9 bases that match TRBD1. The CDR3 contains 15 residues. Germline CDR1 is GTSNPN and CDR2 is SVGIG (reference sequence). V lost 2 bases, J lost 6 bases, and 7 bases stayed unmatched. The covered CDR3 bases are TGTGCCTGGAGTACGGGGACAGGGTTCGCCGGGGAG. Protein sequence: CAWSTGTGFAGE. The CDR3 in full is CAWSTGTGFAGELFF. The full variable domain, with the rest looked up from reference TRBV30 and TRBJ2-2, is SQTIHQWPATLVQPVGSPLSLECTVEGTSNPNLYWYRQAAGRGLQLLFYSVGIGQISSEVPQNLSASRPQDRQFILSSKKLLLSDSGFYLCAWSTGTGFAGELFFGEGSRLTVL.

With regard to this clone: The read ends 3 residues shy of where the CDR3 ends; the end is completed using the germline J gene. The chain employs TRBV20-1 and TRBJ2-1; the match to TRBD2 covers 9 bases. V lost 1 base, J lost 5 bases, and 6 bases stayed unmatched. There are 15 residues in the CDR3. Germline assignment: CDR1 DFQATT and CDR2 SNEGSKA (reference sequence). The part of the CDR3 DNA that was read is TGCAGTGCTAGAGGGTTTAGCGGGGGCAACAATGAG. This codes for CSARGFSGGNNE. The whole CDR3 region reads CSARGFSGGNNEQFF.

Note on this clone: The read gets to within 3 residues of the CDR3 end, and the germline J gene fills in the rest. The V and J genes are TRBV13 and TRBJ1-2; a weak D match, TRBD1 (5 bases). CDR1 PRHDT and CDR2 FYEKMQ come from the germline V gene (reference sequence). This CDR3 comprises 15 residues. Trimming shortened V by 2 bases and J by 6 bases, and 16 bases separated the two germline ends. The CDR3 region is CASSLFQGGFNGYTF. The covered CDR3 bases are TGTGCCAGCAGCTTATTTCAGGGAGGATTCAATGGC.

Notes on this clone: The read ends 3 residues shy of where the CDR3 ends; the end is completed using the germline J gene. The chain recombines TRBV18 with TRBJ1-1, with 8 nucleotides matching TRBD1. The CDR3 has 16 residues. Germline V gives CDR1 KGHSH, CDR2 LQKENI. V gave up 1 base and J gave up 4 bases; unmatched junction bases: 8. The CDR3 is CASSPHRGDLPTEAFF. CDR3 DNA, as far as it was read: TGTGCCAGCTCACCACACAGGGGGGATTTGCCCACTGAA.

On this clone itself: The read comes to an end 3 residues before the CDR3 does, leaving the germline J gene to fill in the end. V is TRBV5-1 and J is TRBJ2-1, with a weak D call TRBD2 (5 bases). The germline CDR1 and CDR2 sequences are SGHRS and YFSETQ. This CDR3 has 15 residues. V was cut by 1 base and J by 4 bases, with 12 bases left in between. CDR3 DNA (partial): TGCGCCAGCAGCTTGAGTCTAGCTTCGTACAATGAG. It encodes CASSLSLASYNE. The entire CDR3 sequence reads CASSLSLASYNEQFF.

Regarding this clone: From the germline J gene comes the end of the CDR3, since the read stops 3 residues before it. This chain uses TRBV7-3 with TRBJ2-7, with D possibly matching TRBD1 (6 bases). CDR1 and CDR2 (germline): SGHTA, FQGTGA. There are 14 residues in the CDR3. The ends were cut back, 0 bases at V and 2 bases at J, with 8 bases in the middle. The CDR3 loop reads CASSLTWGPYEQYF. The sequenced CDR3 bases are TGTGCCAGCAGCTTAACTTGGGGGCCCTACGAG.

The CDR3 loop is CSVAAYRGPYEQYF. The sequenced CDR3 bases are TGCAGCGTTGCTGCTTATCGTGGGCCCTACGAG. The rearrangement joins TRBV29-1 to TRBJ2-7, with D hard to call. The read is 3 residues too short to cover the CDR3 end, so that end is filled in from the germline J gene. V lost 4 bases and J lost 2, with 15 bases in between. This CDR3 contains 14 residues. Germline V CDR1 and CDR2: SQVTM, ANQGSEA.

With regard to this clone: The CDR3 end is not reached by the read, which stops 3 residues before it; the germline J gene fills it in. The genes are TRBV20-1 and TRBJ2-1, with D perhaps matching TRBD1 (5 bases). V gave up 0 bases and J gave up 6 bases, with 9 bases separating them. The CDR3 length is 13 residues. The germline V gene has CDR1 DFQATT and CDR2 SNEGSKA (reference sequence). The CDR3 spells CSAREVGANEQFF. CDR3 DNA (partial): TGCAGTGCTAGAGAGGTAGGGGCCAATGAG.